This record concerns one TCR beta chain sequence. Antigen specificity is unknown. Expressed TCRB transcripts got sequenced, as all isolated RNA was reverse transcribed. Clones were sequenced by immunoSEQ multiplex PCR, and TCRdb holds only the in-frame ones, with some missing. The repertoire has hundreds of thousands of clones, around 12% of them found once; the top ten carry about 0.018%. The CDR3 extends over 17 amino acids. Germline CDR1 is SGHTA and CDR2 is FQGTGA. Trimming cost V 2 bases and J 5 bases, with 19 bases left between them. The source of the sample is a study of beta chain features in type 1 diabetes. The study's findings and limits: TCRB CDR3 length was moderately but significantly reduced in all four CD4+ subsets of Type 1 diabetes patients.

The sample was naive CD4+ T cells from blood. This sequence was found in a man between 18 and 35 years old in good health. The chain is built from TRBV7-3 and TRBJ2-1; a weak D match, TRBD2 (6 bases). The CDR3 region is CASSLVPLAGSNNEQFF. The CDR3 nucleotides read TGTGCCAGCAGCTTAGTACCTCTGGCGGGGTCTAACAATGAGCAGTTCTTC.